The rows below give T cell receptor beta chains drawn from one sample of a study of T cells in Graves' hyperthyroidism and ophthalmopathy. TCRdb reprocessed the multiplex PCR reads with MiXCR, giving one entry per CDR3 protein. This table holds 600,000 to 850,000 distinct CDR3 sequences, approximately 18% found once. The sequencing input was blood. These receptors originate from a woman in her forties or fifties with Graves' hyperthyroidism that later progressed to Graves' ophthalmopathy. CDR3s include the opening cysteine and the closing phenylalanine or tryptophan. A D gene is named only where the DNA matches it firmly. Clone size is not always given. Where it is, it says once, few, many or a class for expanded clones.

TRBV5-1	many	.	TRBJ2-7	CASSFYDSGGSYEQYF	TGCGCCAGCAGCTTCTACGACTCCGGGGGCTCCTACGAGCAGTACTTC
TRBV25-1	few	.	TRBJ1-1	CASSDKGVPREAFF	TGTGCCAGCAGTGATAAAGGGGTTCCACGCGAAGCTTTCTTT
TRBV7-9	.	.	TRBJ2-7	CASSPRATTNRDYEQYF	TGTGCCAGCAGCCCTCGTGCTACAACAAACCGGGACTACGAGCAGTACTTC
TRBV9	few	.	TRBJ2-7	CASSVAPQGTYEQYF	TGTGCCAGCAGCGTAGCTCCCCAAGGGACCTACGAGCAGTACTTC
TRBV9	.	.	TRBJ1-3	CASSPYRDNRNTIYF	TGTGCCAGCAGCCCGTACAGGGATAATCGAAACACCATATATTTT
TRBV10-2	.	TRBD1	TRBJ1-4	CASSESTGLRGKLFF	TGCGCCAGCAGTGAGTCGACAGGGCTTAGAGGAAAACTGTTTTTT
TRBV12-3/TRBV12-4	few	.	TRBJ1-4	CASSTGGLEKLFF	TGTGCCAGCAGTACCGGGGGGTTGGAAAAACTGTTTTTT
TRBV6-5	few	.	TRBJ1-4	CASSYSIEGRETNEKLFF	TGTGCCAGCAGTTACTCGATAGAGGGGCGGGAAACTAATGAAAAACTGTTTTTT
TRBV14	.	.	TRBJ2-2	CASSHRGHGELFF	TGTGCCAGCAGCCACAGGGGACACGGGGAGCTGTTTTTT
TRBV3-1	many	.	TRBJ1-1	CASSQPLGTSMNTEAFF	TGTGCCAGCAGCCAGCCCCTAGGTACGTCCATGAACACTGAAGCTTTCTTT
TRBV5-5	.	.	TRBJ2-3	CASTPPWATDTQYF	TGTGCCAGCACCCCCCCCTGGGCCACAGATACGCAGTATTTT